This T cell receptor (beta chain) emerged from a study of tumor and adjacent non-tumor tissue in lung cancer. Study conclusions and caveats: Significantly higher TCR diversity was found in tumor than normal lung. Shorter survival was associated with higher TCR diversity in tumors.

For this clonotype: Antigen specificity is unknown. A read error may produce the germline difference seen at one junction end.

CDR1 is SGHAT, CDR2 FQNNGV, per germline. The CDR3 loop spans 12 amino acids. A modified ARM-PCR protocol with three rounds of nested PCR amplified TCRbeta. TCRdb fed the multiplex PCR reads into MiXCR, producing one record per CDR3 protein. The data contain about 43,000 distinct CDR3 sequences, approximately 61% of them seen just once; the ten biggest clones take up about 50%. This sample's RNA came from whole unsorted tissue. The normal lung tissue was taken more than 3 cm from the tumor edge. Sequenced input: distant non-tumor lung tissue. This clonotype was sampled from a man aged 50-60 years with non-small cell lung cancer. The chain uses TRBV11-2 and TRBJ2-3; no clear D. Here the CDR3 reads CANSPTTDTQYF. CDR3 bases: TGTGCCAACAGTCCAACCACAGATACCCAGTACTTT.